The 25 T cell receptor beta chains below were found in one sample sequenced in a study of OX40 agonist ivuxolimab in advanced cancers. Here immunoSEQ multiplex PCR was the method, and the copy in TCRdb shows in-frame clones only, minus some. This table holds 95,000 to 100,000 clones, around 83% found once. This specimen consisted of CD4+ or CD8+ T cells sorted from blood, obtained in a trial of the OX40 agonist ivuxolimab. These receptors all come from an adult with an advanced solid tumor such as melanoma, head and neck, liver or kidney cancer.

This clone was seen more than once but under ten times. Other DNA variants within this sample encode the same CDR3. The chain joins TRBV2 to TRBJ2-1; 8 positions match TRBD1. With 6 bases clipped from V and 3 bases from J, the junction kept 4 bases outside the gene matches. From germline, CDR1 is SNHLY and CDR2 FYNNEI. This CDR3 is built from 14 residues. CDR3 loop: CASRRQGNYNEQFF. CDR3 in DNA: TGTGCCAGCAGGCGACAGGGGAACTACAATGAGCAGTTCTTC.

The chain recombines TRBV5-1 with TRBJ2-3; D call uncertain. The germline V and J ends were trimmed by 0 bases and 0 bases, with 8 bases remaining between them. The CDR3 has 15 residues. Per the germline V gene, CDR1 is SGHRS and CDR2 is YFSETQ. The DNA for the CDR3 is TGCGCCAGCAGCTTGGACGGGTCCAGCACAGATACGCAGTATTTT. Translated: CASSLDGSSTDTQYF.

This clone was detected once. This chain connects TRBV6-4 to TRBJ1-1; D remains unclear. From germline, CDR1 is MRHNA and CDR2 SNTAGT. The CDR3 extends over 14 amino acids. The V gene lost 4 bases and the J gene lost 3 bases, with 12 bases spanning the gap. CDR3 nucleotides: TGTGCCAGCAGTGTTAAGGCTGGTTACACTGAAGCTTTCTTT. The encoded protein is CASSVKAGYTEAFF.

V is TRBV2 and J is TRBJ1-1; the D gene is possibly TRBD1 (5 bases). The ends were cut back, 8 bases at V and 0 bases at J, with 13 bases in the middle. The germline V gene has CDR1 SNHLY and CDR2 FYNNEI. This CDR3 has 14 residues. The CDR3 coding sequence is TGTGCCAGCTCGTTCGGCAGGGTGAACACTGAAGCTTTCTTT. This codes for CASSFGRVNTEAFF.

The V gene is TRBV11-2, the J gene TRBJ2-5; D possibly corresponds to TRBD2 (5 bases). The CDR3 is made up of 13 amino acids. The V end was cut by 5 bases, the J end by 5 bases, with 12 bases between. Germline CDR1 is SGHAT and CDR2 is FQNNGV. The CDR3 bases are TGTGCCAGCAGCCCCCCGGGGTGGGAGACCCAGTACTTC. As protein: CASSPPGWETQYF.

The rearrangement links TRBV19 to TRBJ1-1; D remains unclear. Germline loops: CDR1 LNHDA, CDR2 SQIVND (reference sequence). CDR3 length: 12 amino acids. Trimming shortened V by 1 base and J by 7 bases, and 7 bases separated the two germline ends. The CDR3 reads CASSIVKGEAFF. The DNA of the CDR3 is TGTGCCAGTAGTATAGTGAAGGGTGAAGCTTTCTTT.

The chain is built from TRBV28 and TRBJ1-5; possibly TRBD1 for D (5 bases). Per germline, CDR1 MDHEN and CDR2 SYDVKM. The V end was cut by 5 bases, the J end by 4 bases, with 15 bases between. This CDR3 comprises 15 residues. The DNA of the CDR3 is TGTGCCAGCAGTCCCCCCCGGGCAGGGAATCAGCCCCAGCATTTT. It is translated as CASSPPRAGNQPQHF.

V gene TRBV14 combines with J gene TRBJ1-1, with 7 bases fitting TRBD1. Trimming took 1 base from V and 1 from J; bases not matched to a gene: 3. CDR1 is SGHDN, CDR2 FVKESK, per germline. The CDR3 consists of 15 residues. CDR3: CASSQGNRGNTEAFF. The CDR3, as DNA: TGTGCCAGCAGCCAAGGGAACAGGGGGAACACTGAAGCTTTCTTT.

The chain combines TRBV7-2 with TRBJ2-2; a weak D match, TRBD2 (5 bases). Trimming shortened V by 5 bases and J by 4 bases, and 14 bases separated the two germline ends. Germline V CDR1 and CDR2: SGHTA, FQGNSA. The CDR3 totals 15 residues. The CDR3 DNA sequence: TGTGCCAGCAGCCCCCGGGTCGCGGGCACCGGGGAGCTGTTTTTT. Translation: CASSPRVAGTGELFF.

The chain carries TRBV10-3 and TRBJ1-5; 8 bases agree with TRBD1. Germline V gives CDR1 ENHRY, CDR2 SYGVKD. The CDR3 is 15 amino acids. V was pared by 5 bases and J by 2 bases, with 5 bases of the junction left unmatched. The DNA of the CDR3 is TGTGCCATCAGTCCTGGACAGGGCGGCAATCAGCCCCAGCATTTT. This sequence encodes CAISPGQGGNQPQHF.

The chain couples TRBV18 to TRBJ1-2; possible D gene TRBD1, 5 bases. Germline V gene lookup returns CDR1 KGHSH and CDR2 LQKENI. The CDR3 is made up of 15 amino acids. Trimming left V 3 bases short and J 8 bases short, with 19 bases between. The CDR3 DNA reads as TGTGCCAGCTCACCCGGAATGACAGAGCCTCAAGGCTACACCTTC. Translated, it gives CASSPGMTEPQGYTF.

The V and J genes are TRBV9 and TRBJ1-4; D remains unclear. The CDR3 spans 15 residues. CDR1 is SGDLS and CDR2 is YYNGEE in the germline V gene. V dropped 4 bases and J dropped 4 bases, with 14 bases sitting between them. CDR3 sequence: CASSPSRTINEKLFF. CDR3 nucleotide sequence: TGTGCCAGCAGCCCTTCGAGGACCATTAATGAAAAACTGTTTTTT.

This clone was found once. The CDR3: CASSKDAFVGQRQSEAFF. As DNA, the CDR3 is TGTGCCAGCAGCAAAGATGCTTTTGTAGGGCAGCGACAGAGCGAAGCTTTCTTT. V and J are TRBV21-1 and TRBJ1-1; the table's D call TRBD1 went unverified against the DNA. TRBV21-1 is deemed a pseudogene. The CDR3 is 18 residues long.

The chain recombines TRBV7-2 with TRBJ2-1; D possibly uses TRBD1 or TRBD2 (5 bases each). Trimming took 8 bases from V and 8 from J, leaving 16 bases between them. CDR3 length: 13 residues. Per the germline V gene, CDR1 is SGHTA and CDR2 is FQGNSA. The CDR3, as DNA: TGTGCCAGCTCATCCTTTAGAGGGGATGAGCAGTTCTTC. It is translated as CASSSFRGDEQFF.

The V call is TRBV10-2, the J call TRBJ2-3; 8 bases are a match to TRBD1. Germline V gene data show CDR1 as WSHSY and CDR2 as SAAADI. V lost 5 bases, J lost 1 base, and 5 bases stayed unmatched. The CDR3 runs 15 residues. The CDR3 DNA sequence: TGCGCCAGCAGTAGGACAGGGTTTGGCACAGATACGCAGTATTTT. This sequence encodes CASSRTGFGTDTQYF.

For this clone: Other DNA sequences in the sample encode the same CDR3. The rearrangement joins TRBV27 to TRBJ2-7; no firm D call. Germline lookup yields CDR1 MNHEY and CDR2 SMNVEV (reference sequence). The CDR3 loop spans 14 amino acids. Trimming took 0 bases from V and 1 from J, leaving 7 bases between them. This CDR3 is CASSLSRLSYEQYF. The CDR3 DNA follows: TGTGCCAGCAGTTTATCGCGACTGTCCTACGAGCAGTACTTC.

The V and J genes are TRBV9 and TRBJ1-4, with D hard to call. Between the trimmed V and J ends, which lost 0 bases and 10 bases, there was a span of 19 bases. The germline CDR1 and CDR2 sequences are SGDLS and YYNGEE. This CDR3 has 16 residues. CDR3 nucleotides: TGTGCCAGCAGCGTAGGCCGAGACCAAAAATCCGGAAAACTGTTTTTT. The encoded protein is CASSVGRDQKSGKLFF.

The gene calls are TRBV5-4 and TRBJ1-1; 8 bases fit TRBD1. Unmatched junction bases numbered 7, after V lost 4 bases and J lost 5 bases. Germline V gives CDR1 SGHNT, CDR2 YYREEE (reference sequence). The CDR3 contains 14 residues. CDR3 sequence reads: CASSLDRAATEAFF. The CDR3 nucleotides read TGTGCCAGCAGCCTGGACAGGGCTGCGACTGAAGCTTTCTTT. Full variable domain (outside the CDR3, taken from reference TRBV5-4 and TRBJ1-1): ETGVTQSPTHLIKTRGQQVTLRCSSQSGHNTVSWYQQALGQGPQFIFQYYREEENGRGNFPPRFSGLQFPNYSSELNVNALELDDSALYLCASSLDRAATEAFFGQGTRLTVV.

V usage is TRBV28 and J usage is TRBJ2-7; tentative D call: TRBD1 (5 bases). Germline-derived CDR1 and CDR2 are MDHEN and SYDVKM. The CDR3 has 14 residues. Trimming took 3 bases from V and 5 from J, leaving 14 bases between them. CDR3 nucleotides: TGTGCCAGCAGTTTTGGGGCGCGGCCAAACGAGCAGTACTTC. Its protein is CASSFGARPNEQYF.

This rearrangement joins TRBV5-1 to TRBJ2-5, with TRBD2 matching 16 bases. The CDR3 sequence is 16 residues long. Trimming took 4 bases from V and 3 from J; bases not matched to a gene: 3. The germline V gene encodes CDR1 SGHRS and CDR2 YFSETQ. CDR3 sequence reads: CASSPGLAGGKETQYF. In DNA, the CDR3 is TGCGCCAGCAGCCCGGGACTAGCGGGGGGGAAAGAGACCCAGTACTTC. The variable domain in full, with the rest retrieved from reference TRBV5-1 and TRBJ2-5, is KAGVTQTPRYLIKTRGQQVTLSCSPISGHRSVSWYQQTPGQGLQFLFEYFSETQRNKGNFPGRFSGRQFSNSRSEMNVSTLELGDSALYLCASSPGLAGGKETQYFGPGTRLLVL.

V is TRBV28 and J is TRBJ1-2; D is unresolved. The V gene lost 6 bases and the J gene lost 8 bases, with 16 bases spanning the gap. This CDR3 has 13 amino acids. Germline V gene lookup returns CDR1 MDHEN and CDR2 SYDVKM. CDR3 loop: CASRLDGSRGYTF. CDR3 DNA sequence: TGTGCCAGCAGATTGGACGGTTCGCGGGGCTACACCTTC.

This clone was seen a handful of times. The genes are TRBV15 and TRBJ1-5, with D possibly being TRBD1 (5 bases). Trimming removed 1 base from V and 2 bases from J, with 12 bases in between. There are 16 residues in the CDR3. Germline CDR1 is LNHNV and CDR2 is YYDKDF (reference sequence). The DNA for the CDR3 is TGTGCCACCAGCAGAGTGGGGGGAGGGGGCAATCAGCCCCAGCATTTT. Its translation is CATSRVGGGGNQPQHF.

V gene TRBV5-6 combines with J gene TRBJ2-7; 9 nucleotides line up with TRBD1. Germline V gives CDR1 SGHDT, CDR2 YYEEEE. J gave up 4 bases and V 0 bases, and 8 bases lay outside the gene matches. The CDR3 contains 16 residues. The CDR3 coding sequence is TGTGCCAGCAGCTTGGCGGCCGGGACAGGGTTTTACGAGCAGTACTTC. Its protein product is CASSLAAGTGFYEQYF.

V and J are TRBV5-1 and TRBJ2-7, with 8 bases matching TRBD2. This CDR3 is built from 14 residues. The germline CDR1 and CDR2 sequences are SGHRS and YFSETQ. Germline trimming cut 4 bases from V and 2 bases from J; bases unmatched to any gene: 5. The chain's CDR3 is CASSELAAAYEQYF. The CDR3 DNA reads as TGCGCCAGCAGCGAACTAGCGGCCGCCTACGAGCAGTACTTC.

The gene calls are TRBV7-2 and TRBJ2-1; D is possibly TRBD2 (6 bases). Trimming cost V 1 base and J 3 bases, with 13 bases left between them. The germline V gene has CDR1 SGHTA and CDR2 FQGNSA. The CDR3 spans 16 residues. Here the CDR3 DNA reads TGTGCCAGCAGCTTAGTACCCCGGGGGAACTACAATGAGCAGTTCTTC. Translation: CASSLVPRGNYNEQFF. Drawing the rest from reference TRBV7-2 and TRBJ2-1, the complete variable domain is GAGVSQSPSNKVTEKGKDVELRCDPISGHTALYWYRQSLGQGLEFLIYFQGNSAPDKSGLPSDRFSAERTGGSVSTLTIQRTQQEDSAVYLCASSLVPRGNYNEQFFGPGTRLTVL.